This T cell receptor (beta chain) was observed in a study of blood T cell repertoires in COVID-19. Background on the study: The origin of the acute and convalescent COVID-19 samples was the United States, Italy and Spain. Sample material is recorded as cDNA or gDNA derived from T cells, B-cell-depleted T cells, or PBMCs.

Measured with immunoSEQ multiplex PCR; TCRdb has only the in-frame clones, and not every one. Here the sample spans under 150,000 clones, 85% being singletons. CDR1 is KGHSH and CDR2 is LQKENI in the germline V gene. The length of the CDR3 is 17 residues. Trimming removed 1 base from V and 6 bases from J, with 21 bases in between. The chain carries TRBV18 and TRBJ1-2, with no clear D. The sequencing input was peripheral blood. This TCR was recovered from a woman aged 40 to 50 with active or convalescent COVID-19. The CDR3 region is CASSPQVYPDKEDGYTF. DNA of the CDR3: TGTGCCAGCTCACCACAAGTTTACCCAGACAAGGAAGATGGCTACACCTTC.